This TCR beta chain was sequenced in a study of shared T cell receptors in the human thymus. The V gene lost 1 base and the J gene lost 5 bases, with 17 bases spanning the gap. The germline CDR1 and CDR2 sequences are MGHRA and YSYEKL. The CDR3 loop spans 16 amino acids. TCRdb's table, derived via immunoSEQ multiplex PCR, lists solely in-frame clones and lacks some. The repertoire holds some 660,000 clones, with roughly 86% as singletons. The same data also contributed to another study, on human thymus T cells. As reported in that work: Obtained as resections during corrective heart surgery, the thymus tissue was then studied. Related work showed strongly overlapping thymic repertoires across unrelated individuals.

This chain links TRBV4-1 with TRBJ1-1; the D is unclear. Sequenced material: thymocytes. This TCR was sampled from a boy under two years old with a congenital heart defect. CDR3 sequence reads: CASSQAEAGGGTEAFF. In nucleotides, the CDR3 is TGCGCCAGCAGCCAAGCGGAGGCCGGAGGCGGGACTGAAGCTTTCTTT.